The clone carrying this TCR beta chain was observed a handful of times. The antigen is undetermined. The data belong to a study of CD8 T cells in ankylosing spondylitis. Points from the study as a whole: Past studies reported some motif variants in reactive arthritis synovial fluid and blood. Those disease-linked clones were CD8+; they were also relatively rare in peripheral blood. Enrichment of disease-linked clones was reportedly significant in matched ankylosing spondylitis synovial fluid. Ankylosing spondylitis blood appeared to be characterized by a TCR beta motif of about eight highly homologous variants.

Scientists made TCR beta libraries using quantitative 5'-RACE with molecular barcodes. In TCRdb, the 5' RACE reads were re-called with MiXCR into one record per CDR3 protein. The sample lists approximately 540,000 distinct CDR3 sequences, more than 9.5% seen once, with almost 7% in the top ten. The V gene's germline CDR1 is SGHTA and CDR2 FQGNSA. The CDR3 is 14 residues long. V dropped 1 base and J dropped 4 bases, with 11 bases sitting between them. This receptor was identified in a male donor with ankylosing spondylitis. The sequencing sample was made of blood, either unsorted or a sorted T cell fraction (not recorded which). V is TRBV7-2 and J is TRBJ2-7; D gene unclear. CDR3 DNA sequence: TGTGCCAGCAGCTTAGAAATTTCGGAATACGAGCAGTACTTC. Translating gives CASSLEISEYEQYF.